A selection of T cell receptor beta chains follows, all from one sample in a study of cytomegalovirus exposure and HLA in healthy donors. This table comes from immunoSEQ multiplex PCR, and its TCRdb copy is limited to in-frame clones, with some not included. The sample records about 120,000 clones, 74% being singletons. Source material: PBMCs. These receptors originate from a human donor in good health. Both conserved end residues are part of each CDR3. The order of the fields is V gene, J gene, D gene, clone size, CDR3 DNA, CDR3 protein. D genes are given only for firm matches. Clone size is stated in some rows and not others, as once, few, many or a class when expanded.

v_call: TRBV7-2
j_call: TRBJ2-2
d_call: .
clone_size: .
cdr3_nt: TGTGCCAGCAGCCCGGTCGCGAACACCGGGGAGCTGTTTTTT
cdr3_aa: CASSPVANTGELFF

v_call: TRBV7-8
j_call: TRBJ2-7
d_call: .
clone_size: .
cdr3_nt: TGTGCCAGCAGCTCTGAGTACTACGAGCAGTACTTC
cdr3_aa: CASSSEYYEQYF

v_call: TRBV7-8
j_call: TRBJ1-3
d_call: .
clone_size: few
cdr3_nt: TGTGCCAGCAGCCTTCAGGGAGGAAACACCATATATTTT
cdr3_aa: CASSLQGGNTIYF

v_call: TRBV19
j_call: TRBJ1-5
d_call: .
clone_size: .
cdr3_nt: TGTGCCAGTACCACCCGGGGGGCAAGAAATCAGCCCCAGCATTTT
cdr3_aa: CASTTRGARNQPQHF

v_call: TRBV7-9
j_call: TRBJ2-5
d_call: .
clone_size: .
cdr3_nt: TGTGCCAGCAGCTTAGCGGGCCGGGAGACCCAGTACTTC
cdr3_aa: CASSLAGRETQYF

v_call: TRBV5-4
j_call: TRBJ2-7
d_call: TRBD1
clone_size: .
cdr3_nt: TGTGCCAGCAGCCAGGGACAGGGGGTCTACGAGCAGTACTTC
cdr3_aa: CASSQGQGVYEQYF

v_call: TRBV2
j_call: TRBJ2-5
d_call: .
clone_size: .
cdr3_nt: TGTGCCAGCAGTGGCGGGGTCCAAGAGACCCGGTACTTC
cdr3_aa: CASSGGVQETRYF

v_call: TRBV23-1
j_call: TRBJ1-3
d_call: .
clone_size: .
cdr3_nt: TGCGCCAGCAGTCCTAGGAACACCATATATTTT
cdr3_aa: CASSPRNTIYF

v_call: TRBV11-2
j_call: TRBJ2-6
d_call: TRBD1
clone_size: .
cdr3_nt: TGTGCCAGCAGCCGACAGGGTTCTGGGGCCAACGTCCTGACTTTC
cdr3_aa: CASSRQGSGANVLTF

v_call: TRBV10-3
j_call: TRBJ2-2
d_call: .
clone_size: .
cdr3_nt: TGTGCCATCAGTGAGTCCTCGTTCGGGGAGCTGTTTTTT
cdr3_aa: CAISESSFGELFF

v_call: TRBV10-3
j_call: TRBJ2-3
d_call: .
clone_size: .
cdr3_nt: TGTGCCATCAGTGAGCTGGGGCCCCAAGGAGATACGCAGTATTTT
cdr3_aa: CAISELGPQGDTQYF

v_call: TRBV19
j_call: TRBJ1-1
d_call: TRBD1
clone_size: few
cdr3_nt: TGTGCCAGTAGTTACAGGGGACAGTTGAACACTGAAGCTTTCTTT
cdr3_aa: CASSYRGQLNTEAFF

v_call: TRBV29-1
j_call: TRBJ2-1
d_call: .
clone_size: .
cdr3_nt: TGCAGCGTCCTCCCAATGAACATCTACAATGAGCAGTTCTTC
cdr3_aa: CSVLPMNIYNEQFF

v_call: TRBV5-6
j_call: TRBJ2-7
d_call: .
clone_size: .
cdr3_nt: TGTGCCAGCTGGGGACACCGGTCATACGAGCAGTACTTC
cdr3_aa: CASWGHRSYEQYF

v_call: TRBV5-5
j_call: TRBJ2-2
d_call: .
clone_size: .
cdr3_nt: TGTGCCAGCAGCTTGGTACCTTCATCGGGGAATATTGACACCGGGGAGCTGTTTTTT
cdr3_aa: CASSLVPSSGNIDTGELFF

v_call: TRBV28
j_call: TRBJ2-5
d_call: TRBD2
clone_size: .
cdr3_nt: TGTGCCAGCAGTTTACTTGCGGGAGCGACCTTCCAAGAGACCCAGTACTTC
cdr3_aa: CASSLLAGATFQETQYF

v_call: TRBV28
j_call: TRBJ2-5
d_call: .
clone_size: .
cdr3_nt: TGTGCCAGCAGTTTATTGGGCGGGCAGCGATCCCAAGAGACCCAGTACTTC
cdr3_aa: CASSLLGGQRSQETQYF

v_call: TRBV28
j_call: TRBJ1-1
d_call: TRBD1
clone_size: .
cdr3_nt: TGTGCCAGCGTCACAGGGGGCGTAGGGACTGAAGCTTTCTTT
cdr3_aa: CASVTGGVGTEAFF

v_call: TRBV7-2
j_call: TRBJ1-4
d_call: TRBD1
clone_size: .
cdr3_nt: TGTGCCAGCAGCTCAAGGCCGGGACAGGTTAATGAAAAACTGTTTTTT
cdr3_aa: CASSSRPGQVNEKLFF

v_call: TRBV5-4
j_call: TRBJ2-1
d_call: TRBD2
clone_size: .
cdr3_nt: TGTGCCAGCAGCTTGGATGCACTAGCGGGAGGGAGCTCCTACAATGAGCAGTTCTTC
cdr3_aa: CASSLDALAGGSSYNEQFF

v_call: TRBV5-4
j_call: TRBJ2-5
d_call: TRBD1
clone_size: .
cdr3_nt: TGTGCCAGCAGCCTCCCGGGACAGGGGGTGGAGACCCAGTACTTC
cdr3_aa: CASSLPGQGVETQYF

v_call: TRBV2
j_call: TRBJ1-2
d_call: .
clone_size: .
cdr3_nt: TGTGCCAGCAGTGAATCCGGACTTGCGGAAGGCTACACCTTC
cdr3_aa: CASSESGLAEGYTF

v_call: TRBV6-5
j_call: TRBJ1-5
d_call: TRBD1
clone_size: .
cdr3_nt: TGTGCCAGCAGTTGGACAGGGGGTTTTAATCAGCCCCAGCATTTT
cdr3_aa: CASSWTGGFNQPQHF

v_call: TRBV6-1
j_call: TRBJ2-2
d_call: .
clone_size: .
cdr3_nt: TGTGCCAGCAGTGAACGGGCAGGGGCGAACACCGGGGAGCTGTTTTTT
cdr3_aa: CASSERAGANTGELFF

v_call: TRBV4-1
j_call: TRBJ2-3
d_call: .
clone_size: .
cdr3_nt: TGCGCCAGCAGACGGGACAACACAGATACGCAGTATTTT
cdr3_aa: CASRRDNTDTQYF

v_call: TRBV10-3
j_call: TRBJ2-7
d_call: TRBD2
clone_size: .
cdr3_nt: TGTGCCATCAGTGAGAGGTCAGGGACTAGCGAGACCTACGAGCAGTACTTC
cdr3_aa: CAISERSGTSETYEQYF